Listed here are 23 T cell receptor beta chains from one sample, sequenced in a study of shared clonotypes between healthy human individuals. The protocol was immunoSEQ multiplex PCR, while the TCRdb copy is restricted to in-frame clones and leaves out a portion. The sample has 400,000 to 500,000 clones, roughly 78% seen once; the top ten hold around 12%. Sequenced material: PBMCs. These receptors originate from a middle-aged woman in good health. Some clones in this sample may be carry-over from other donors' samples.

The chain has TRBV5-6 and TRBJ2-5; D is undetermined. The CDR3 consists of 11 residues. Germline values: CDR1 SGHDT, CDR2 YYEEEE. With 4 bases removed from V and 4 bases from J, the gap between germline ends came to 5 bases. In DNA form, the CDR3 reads TGTGCCAGCAGCGTAAGAGAGACCCAGTACTTC. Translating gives CASSVRETQYF.

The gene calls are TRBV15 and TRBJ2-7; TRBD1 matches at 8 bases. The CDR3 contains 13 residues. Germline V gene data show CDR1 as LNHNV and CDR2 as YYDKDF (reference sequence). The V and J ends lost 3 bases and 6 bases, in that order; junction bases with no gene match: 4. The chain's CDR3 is CATSRDRVGEQYF. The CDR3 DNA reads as TGTGCCACCAGCAGGGACAGGGTAGGCGAGCAGTACTTC.

CDR3 region: CATSREPSPSGDNEQFF. The CDR3 bases are TGTGCCACCAGCAGAGAGCCTTCACCGAGCGGAGACAATGAGCAGTTCTTC. This chain connects TRBV15 to TRBJ2-1; a weak D match, TRBD2 (5 bases). The V end was cut by 0 bases, the J end by 5 bases, with 17 bases between. Germline assignment: CDR1 LNHNV and CDR2 YYDKDF (reference sequence). The CDR3 loop spans 17 amino acids. Full variable domain (outside the CDR3, taken from reference TRBV15 and TRBJ2-1): DAMVIQNPRYQVTQFGKPVTLSCSQTLNHNVMYWYQQKSSQAPKLLFHYYDKDFNNEADTPDNFQSRRPNTSFCFLDIRSPGLGDTAMYLCATSREPSPSGDNEQFFGPGTRLTVL.

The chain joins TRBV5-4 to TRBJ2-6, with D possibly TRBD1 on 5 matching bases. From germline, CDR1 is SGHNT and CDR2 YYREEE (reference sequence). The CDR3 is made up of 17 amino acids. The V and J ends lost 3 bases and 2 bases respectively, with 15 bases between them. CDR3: CASSYPSAGPGANVLTF. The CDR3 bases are TGTGCCAGCAGCTATCCATCCGCAGGGCCTGGGGCCAACGTCCTGACTTTC.

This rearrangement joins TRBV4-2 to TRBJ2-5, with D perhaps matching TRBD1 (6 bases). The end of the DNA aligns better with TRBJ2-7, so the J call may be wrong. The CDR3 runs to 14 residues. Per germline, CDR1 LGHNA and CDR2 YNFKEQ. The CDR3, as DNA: TGTGCCAGCAGCCAAGTATCAGGGGACTACGAGCAGTACTTC. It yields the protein CASSQVSGDYEQYF.

The CDR3 region has the DNA TGTGCCAGCAGCTTAGTCGGGGGGTATTCCGGATCGAGTCAGCCCCAGCATTTT. Translation: CASSLVGGYSGSSQPQHF. The J gene is TRBJ1-5, the V gene TRBV7-2, with D perhaps TRBD1 (5 bases). CDR3 size: 18 residues. V dropped 1 base and J dropped 6 bases, with 22 bases sitting between them. Germline V gene lookup returns CDR1 SGHTA and CDR2 FQGNSA.

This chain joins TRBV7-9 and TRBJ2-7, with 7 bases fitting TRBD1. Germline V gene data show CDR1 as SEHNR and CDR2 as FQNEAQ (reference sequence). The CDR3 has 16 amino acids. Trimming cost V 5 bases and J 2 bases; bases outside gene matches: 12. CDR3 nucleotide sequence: TGTGCCAGCAGCCAACCCCGACAGGGACCGGCCTACGAGCAGTACTTC. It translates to CASSQPRQGPAYEQYF.

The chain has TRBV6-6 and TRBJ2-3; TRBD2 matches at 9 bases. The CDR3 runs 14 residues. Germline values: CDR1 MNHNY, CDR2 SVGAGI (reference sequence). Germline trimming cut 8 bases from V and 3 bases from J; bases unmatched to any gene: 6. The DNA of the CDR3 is TGTGCCAGCCGGCGGCTAGCGGGGACAGATACGCAGTATTTT. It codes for CASRRLAGTDTQYF.

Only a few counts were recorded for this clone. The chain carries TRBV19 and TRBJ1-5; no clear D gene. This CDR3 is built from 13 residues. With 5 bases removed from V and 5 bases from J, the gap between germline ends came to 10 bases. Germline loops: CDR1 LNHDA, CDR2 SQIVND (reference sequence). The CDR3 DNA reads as TGTGCCAGTAGTGGTAGCGGGGATCAGCCCCAGCATTTT. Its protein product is CASSGSGDQPQHF.

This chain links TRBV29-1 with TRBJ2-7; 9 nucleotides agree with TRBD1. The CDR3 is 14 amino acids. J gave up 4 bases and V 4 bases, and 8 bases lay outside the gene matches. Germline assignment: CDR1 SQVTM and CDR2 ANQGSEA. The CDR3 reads CSVGHGTGPYEQYF. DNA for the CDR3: TGCAGCGTTGGTCACGGGACAGGGCCATACGAGCAGTACTTC.

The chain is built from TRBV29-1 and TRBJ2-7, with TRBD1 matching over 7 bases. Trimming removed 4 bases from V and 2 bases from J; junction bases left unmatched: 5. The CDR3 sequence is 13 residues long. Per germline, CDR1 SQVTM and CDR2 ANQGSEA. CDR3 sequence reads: CSVVRDSTYEQYF. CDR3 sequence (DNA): TGCAGCGTTGTCCGGGACAGTACCTACGAGCAGTACTTC.

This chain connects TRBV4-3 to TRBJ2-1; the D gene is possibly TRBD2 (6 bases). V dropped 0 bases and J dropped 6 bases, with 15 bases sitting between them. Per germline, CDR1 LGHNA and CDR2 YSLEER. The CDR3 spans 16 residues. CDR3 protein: CASSQDRAQAGNEQFF. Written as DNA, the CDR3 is TGCGCCAGCAGCCAAGATCGGGCTCAAGCGGGCAATGAGCAGTTCTTC.

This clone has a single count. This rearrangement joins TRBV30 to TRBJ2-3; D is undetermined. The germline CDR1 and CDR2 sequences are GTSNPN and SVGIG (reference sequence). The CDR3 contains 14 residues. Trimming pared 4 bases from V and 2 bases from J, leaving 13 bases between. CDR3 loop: CAWNRAQNTDTQYF. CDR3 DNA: TGTGCCTGGAACCGGGCCCAGAACACAGATACGCAGTATTTT.

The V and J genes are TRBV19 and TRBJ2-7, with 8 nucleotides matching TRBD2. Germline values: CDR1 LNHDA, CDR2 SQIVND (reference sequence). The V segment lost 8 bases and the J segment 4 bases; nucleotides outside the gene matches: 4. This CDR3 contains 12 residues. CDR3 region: CASQSGSYEQYF. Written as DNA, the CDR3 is TGTGCCAGTCAAAGCGGGAGTTACGAGCAGTACTTC.

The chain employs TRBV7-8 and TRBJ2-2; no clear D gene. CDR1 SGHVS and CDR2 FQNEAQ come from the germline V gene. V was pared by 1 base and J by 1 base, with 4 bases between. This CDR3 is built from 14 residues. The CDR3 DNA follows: TGTGCCAGCAGCTTAGGCGGGAACACCGGGGAGCTGTTTTTT. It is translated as CASSLGGNTGELFF. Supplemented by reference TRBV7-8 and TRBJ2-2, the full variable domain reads GAGVSQSPRYKVAKRGQDVALRCDPISGHVSLFWYQQALGQGPEFLTYFQNEAQLDKSGLPSDRFFAERPEGSVSTLKIQRTQQEDSAVYLCASSLGGNTGELFFGEGSRLTVL.

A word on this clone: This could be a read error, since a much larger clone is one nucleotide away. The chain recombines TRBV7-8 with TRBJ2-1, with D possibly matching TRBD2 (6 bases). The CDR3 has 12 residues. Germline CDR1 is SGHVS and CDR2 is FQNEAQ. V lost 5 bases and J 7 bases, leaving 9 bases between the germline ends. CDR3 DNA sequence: TGTGCCAGCAGCCCCAGCGGGAATGAGCAGTTCTTC. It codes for CASSPSGNEQFF.

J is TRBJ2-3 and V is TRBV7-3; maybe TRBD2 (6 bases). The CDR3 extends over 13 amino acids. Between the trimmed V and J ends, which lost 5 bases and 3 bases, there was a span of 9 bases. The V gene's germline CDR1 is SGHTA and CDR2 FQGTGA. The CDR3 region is CASSPRGTDTQYF. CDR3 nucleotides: TGTGCCAGCAGCCCCCGGGGGACAGATACGCAGTATTTT.

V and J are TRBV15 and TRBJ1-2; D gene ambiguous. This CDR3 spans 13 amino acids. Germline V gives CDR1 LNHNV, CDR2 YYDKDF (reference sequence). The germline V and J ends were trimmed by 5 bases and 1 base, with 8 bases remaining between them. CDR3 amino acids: CATSAQSNYGYTF. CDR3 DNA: TGTGCCACCAGCGCACAGAGTAACTATGGCTACACCTTC.

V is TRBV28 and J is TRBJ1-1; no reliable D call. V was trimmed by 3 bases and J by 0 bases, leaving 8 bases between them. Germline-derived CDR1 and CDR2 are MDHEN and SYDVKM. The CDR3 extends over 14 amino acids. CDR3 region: CASSFGHLNTEAFF. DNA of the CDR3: TGTGCCAGCAGTTTCGGGCACCTGAACACTGAAGCTTTCTTT.

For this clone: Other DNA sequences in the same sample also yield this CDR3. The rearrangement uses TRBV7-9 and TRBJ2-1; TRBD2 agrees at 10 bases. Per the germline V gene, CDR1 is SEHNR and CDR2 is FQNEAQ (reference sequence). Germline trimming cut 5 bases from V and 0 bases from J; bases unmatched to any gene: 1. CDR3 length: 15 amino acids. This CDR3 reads CASSRTSGSYNEQFF. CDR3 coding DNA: TGTGCCAGCAGCCGGACTAGCGGCTCCTACAATGAGCAGTTCTTC.

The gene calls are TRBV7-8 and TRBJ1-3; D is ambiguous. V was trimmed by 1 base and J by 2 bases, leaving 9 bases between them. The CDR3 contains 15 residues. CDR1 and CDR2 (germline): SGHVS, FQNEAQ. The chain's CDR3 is CASSLGLGTGNTIYF. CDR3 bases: TGTGCCAGCAGCTTAGGTTTGGGGACTGGAAACACCATATATTTT.

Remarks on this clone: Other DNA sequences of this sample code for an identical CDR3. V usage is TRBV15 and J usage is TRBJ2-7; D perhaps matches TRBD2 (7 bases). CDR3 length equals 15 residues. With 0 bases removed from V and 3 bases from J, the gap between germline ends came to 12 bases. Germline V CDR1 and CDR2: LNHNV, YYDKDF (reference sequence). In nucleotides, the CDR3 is TGTGCCACCAGCAGAGATAAGGGGGGGAGCTACGAGCAGTACTTC. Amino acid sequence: CATSRDKGGSYEQYF.

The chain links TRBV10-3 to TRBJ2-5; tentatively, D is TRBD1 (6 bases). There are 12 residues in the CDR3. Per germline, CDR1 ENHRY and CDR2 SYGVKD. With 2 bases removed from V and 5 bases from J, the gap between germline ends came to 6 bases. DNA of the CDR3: TGTGCCATCAGTGAGAGGGGGGAGACCCAGTACTTC. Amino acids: CAISERGETQYF.